The T cell receptor (beta chain) described here comes from a study of identical twins. General observations from the study: Invariant MAIT and iNKT cells are populations that could partly confound zero-insertion analyses. Alpha sequences that were out-of-frame and twin-shared showed an excess of low generation probability. Weaker excess sharing between twins was seen in beta out-of-frame sequences.

This clonotype was recorded a few times. The antigen remains undetermined. Germline trimming cut 4 bases from V and 5 bases from J; bases unmatched to any gene: 6. Germline CDR1 KGHDR, CDR2 SFDVKD. CDR3 length: 14 residues. TCRdb independently ran MiXCR on the 5' RACE reads; one entry per CDR3 protein. The data show a few hundred thousand distinct CDR3 sequences, 10% to 15% seen once. These same records also appear under a second study, on yellow fever vaccine responses in identical twins.

The chain is built from TRBV24-1 and TRBJ2-5; 7 bases line up with TRBD2. The TCR originated in a woman between 18 and 29 years old in good health. Sequencing was performed on memory (CD45RO+) T cells sorted from blood. Here the CDR3 reads CATSDGLVAETQYF. DNA for the CDR3: TGTGCCACCAGTGACGGACTAGTGGCGGAGACCCAGTACTTC.